This T cell receptor (beta chain) emerged from a study of blood T cell repertoires in COVID-19. This CDR3 region has 15 residues. CDR1 is MGHRA, CDR2 YSYEKL, per germline. V shed 3 bases, J shed 5 bases, and the junction held 8 bases outside the gene matches. Only in-frame clones appear in the TCRdb table, and some are missing; sequencing was by immunoSEQ multiplex PCR. This sample carries about 270,000 clones, approximately 90% of them seen once, and the ten largest clones take about 3%. What was sequenced was PBMCs or T cells enriched from blood (not recorded which). The gene calls are TRBV4-1 and TRBJ1-1; 8 nucleotides line up with TRBD1. The TCR sequence derives from a woman between 50 and 59 years old who had recovered from COVID-19. CDR3: CASSHGQGARTEAFF. CDR3 bases: TGCGCCAGCAGCCATGGGCAGGGGGCGAGGACTGAAGCTTTCTTT.